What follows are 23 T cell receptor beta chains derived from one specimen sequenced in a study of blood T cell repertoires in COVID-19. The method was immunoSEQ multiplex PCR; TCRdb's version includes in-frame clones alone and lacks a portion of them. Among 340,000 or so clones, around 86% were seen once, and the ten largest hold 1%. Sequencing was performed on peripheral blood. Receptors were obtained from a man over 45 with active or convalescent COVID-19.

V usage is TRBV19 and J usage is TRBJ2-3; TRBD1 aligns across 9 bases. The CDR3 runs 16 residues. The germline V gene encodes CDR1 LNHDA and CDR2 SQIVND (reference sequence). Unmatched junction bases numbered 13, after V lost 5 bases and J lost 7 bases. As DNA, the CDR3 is TGTGCCAGTAGTCCCTGGACAGGGGCAAGGTCATATACGCAGTATTTT. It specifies CASSPWTGARSYTQYF. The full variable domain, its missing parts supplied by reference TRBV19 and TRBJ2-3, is DGGITQSPKYLFRKEGQNVTLSCEQNLNHDAMYWYRQDPGQGLRLIYYSQIVNDFQKGDIAEGYSVSREKKESFPLTVTSAQKNPTAFYLCASSPWTGARSYTQYFGPGTRLTVL.

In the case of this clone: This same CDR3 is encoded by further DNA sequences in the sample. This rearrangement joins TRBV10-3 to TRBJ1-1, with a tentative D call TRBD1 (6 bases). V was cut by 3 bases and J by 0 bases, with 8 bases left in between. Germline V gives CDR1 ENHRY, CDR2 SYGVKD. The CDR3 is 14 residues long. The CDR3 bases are TGTGCCATCAGTGAACAGGGAATGAACACTGAAGCTTTCTTT. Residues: CAISEQGMNTEAFF.

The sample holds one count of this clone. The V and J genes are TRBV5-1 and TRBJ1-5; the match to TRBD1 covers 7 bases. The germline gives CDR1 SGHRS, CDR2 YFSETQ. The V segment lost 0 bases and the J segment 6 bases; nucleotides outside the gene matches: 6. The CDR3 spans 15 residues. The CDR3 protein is CASSLEVGGGQPQHF. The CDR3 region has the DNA TGCGCCAGCAGCTTGGAGGTAGGGGGCGGTCAGCCCCAGCATTTT.

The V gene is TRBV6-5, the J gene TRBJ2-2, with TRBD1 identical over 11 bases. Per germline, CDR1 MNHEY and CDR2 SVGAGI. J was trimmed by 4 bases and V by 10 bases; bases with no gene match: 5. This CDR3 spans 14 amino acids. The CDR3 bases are TGTGCCACCTCAGGGACAGGGGGCACCGGGGAGCTGTTTTTT. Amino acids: CATSGTGGTGELFF.

The CDR3 loop reads CASSVYSSSSYNEQFF. CDR3 DNA sequence: TGTGCCAGCAGCGTCTATAGCTCCAGCTCCTACAATGAGCAGTTCTTC. This rearrangement joins TRBV7-3 to TRBJ2-1, with unresolved D. The CDR3 is 16 residues long. V gave up 5 bases and J gave up 0 bases, with 14 bases separating them. Germline V lookup: CDR1 SGHTA, CDR2 FQGTGA. Looking up the rest from reference TRBV7-3 and TRBJ2-1 gives the full variable domain: GAGVSQTPSNKVTEKGKYVELRCDPISGHTALYWYRQSLGQGPEFLIYFQGTGAADDSGLPNDRFFAVRPEGSVSTLKIQRTERGDSAVYLCASSVYSSSSYNEQFFGPGTRLTVL.

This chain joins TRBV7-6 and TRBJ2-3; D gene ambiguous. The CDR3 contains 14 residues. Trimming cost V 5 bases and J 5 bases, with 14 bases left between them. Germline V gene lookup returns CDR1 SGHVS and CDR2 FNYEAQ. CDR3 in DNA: TGTGCCAGCAGCCCCAGCGCGGTTCAAGATACGCAGTATTTT. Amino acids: CASSPSAVQDTQYF.

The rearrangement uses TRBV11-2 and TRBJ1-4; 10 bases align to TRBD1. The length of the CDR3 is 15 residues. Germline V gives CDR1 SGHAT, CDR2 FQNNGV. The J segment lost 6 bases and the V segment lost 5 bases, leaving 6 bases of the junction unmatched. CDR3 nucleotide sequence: TGTGCCAGCAGCCCCATGGGGACAGGGGATGAAAAACTGTTTTTT. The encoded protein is CASSPMGTGDEKLFF.

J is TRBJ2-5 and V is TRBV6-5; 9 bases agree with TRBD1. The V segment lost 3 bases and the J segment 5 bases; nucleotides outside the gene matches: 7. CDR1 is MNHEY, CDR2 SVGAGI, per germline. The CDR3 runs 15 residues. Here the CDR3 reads CASSYTGGAGETQYF. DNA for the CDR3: TGTGCCAGCAGTTATACAGGGGGCGCGGGGGAGACCCAGTACTTC.

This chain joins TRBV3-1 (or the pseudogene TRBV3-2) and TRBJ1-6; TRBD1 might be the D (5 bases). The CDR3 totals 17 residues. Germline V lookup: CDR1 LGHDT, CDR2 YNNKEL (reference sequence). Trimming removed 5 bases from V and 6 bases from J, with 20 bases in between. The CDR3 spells CASSLGGGHKFNSPLHF. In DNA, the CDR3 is TGTGCCAGCAGCTTGGGGGGAGGCCATAAATTTAATTCACCCCTCCACTTT.

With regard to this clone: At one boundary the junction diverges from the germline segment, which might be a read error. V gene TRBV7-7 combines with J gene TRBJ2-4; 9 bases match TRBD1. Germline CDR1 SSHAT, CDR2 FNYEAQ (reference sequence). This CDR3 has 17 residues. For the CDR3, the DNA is TGTGCTAGCAGCTTAGGTCGGCGGGACAGGGCAATATACATTCAGTACTTC. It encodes CASSLGRRDRAIYIQYF. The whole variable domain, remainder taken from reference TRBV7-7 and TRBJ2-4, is GAGVSQSPRYKVTKRGQDVTLRCDPISSHATLYWYQQALGQGPEFLTYFNYEAQPDKSGLPSDRFSAERPEGSISTLTIQRTEQRDSAMYRCASSLGRRDRAIYIQYFGAGTRLSVL.

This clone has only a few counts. CDR3 nucleotides: TGTGCCAGCTCACGGGACAGGGGAAATAATGAAAAACTGTTTTTT. It specifies CASSRDRGNNEKLFF. The V gene is TRBV18, the J gene TRBJ1-4, with 10 bases matching TRBD1. The CDR3 is 15 residues long. The trim removed 4 bases at V and 4 bases at J, leaving 3 bases unmatched. Germline loops: CDR1 KGHSH, CDR2 LQKENI.

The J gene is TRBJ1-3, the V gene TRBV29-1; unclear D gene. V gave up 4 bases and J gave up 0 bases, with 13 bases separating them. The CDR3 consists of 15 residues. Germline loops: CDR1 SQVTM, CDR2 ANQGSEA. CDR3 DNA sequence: TGCAGCGTTGGTTTCGCTGAGAGCTCTGGAAACACCATATATTTT. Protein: CSVGFAESSGNTIYF. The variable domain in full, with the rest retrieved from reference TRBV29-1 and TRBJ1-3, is SAVISQKPSRDICQRGTSLTIQCQVDSQVTMMFWYRQQPGQSLTLIATANQGSEATYESGFVIDKFPISRPNLTFSTLTVSNMSPEDSSIYLCSVGFAESSGNTIYFGEGSWLTVV.

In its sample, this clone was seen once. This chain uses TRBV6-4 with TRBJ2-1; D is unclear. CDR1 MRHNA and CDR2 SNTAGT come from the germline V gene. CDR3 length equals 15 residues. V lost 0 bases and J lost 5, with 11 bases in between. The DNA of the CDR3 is TGTGCCAGCAGTGACTCGAGTCGTCTCAACAATGAGCAGTTCTTC. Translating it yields CASSDSSRLNNEQFF.

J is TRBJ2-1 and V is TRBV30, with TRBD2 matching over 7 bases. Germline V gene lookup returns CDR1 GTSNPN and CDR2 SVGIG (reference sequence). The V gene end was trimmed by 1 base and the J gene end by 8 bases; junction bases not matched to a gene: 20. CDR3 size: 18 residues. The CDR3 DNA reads TGTGCCTGGAGTGCGATCACAGGCGAGGGCGGGAGTGGTGATGAGCAGTTCTTC. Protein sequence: CAWSAITGEGGSGDEQFF.

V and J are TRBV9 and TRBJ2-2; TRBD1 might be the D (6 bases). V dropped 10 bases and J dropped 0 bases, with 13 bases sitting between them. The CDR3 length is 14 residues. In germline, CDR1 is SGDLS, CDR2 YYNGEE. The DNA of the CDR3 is TGTGCCCCCCACTGGACAGCGAACACCGGGGAGCTGTTTTTT. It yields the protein CAPHWTANTGELFF.

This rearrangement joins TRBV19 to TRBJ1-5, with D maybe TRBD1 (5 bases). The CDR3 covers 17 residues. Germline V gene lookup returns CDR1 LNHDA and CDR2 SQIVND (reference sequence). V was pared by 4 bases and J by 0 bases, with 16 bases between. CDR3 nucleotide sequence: TGTGCCAGTAGTACCCAGGGTGCGGACTATAGCAATCAGCCCCAGCATTTT. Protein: CASSTQGADYSNQPQHF.

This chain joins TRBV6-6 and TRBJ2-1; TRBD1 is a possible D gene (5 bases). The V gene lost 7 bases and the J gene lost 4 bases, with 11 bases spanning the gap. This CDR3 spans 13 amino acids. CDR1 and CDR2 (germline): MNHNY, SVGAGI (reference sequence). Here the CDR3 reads CASKLDKYNEQFF. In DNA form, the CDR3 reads TGTGCCAGCAAATTGGACAAGTACAATGAGCAGTTCTTC.

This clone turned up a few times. The CDR3 is CASSPNRGRQYF. The CDR3 nucleotides are TGTGCCAGCAGCCCTAACCGGGGTAGACAGTACTTC. The chain joins TRBV28 to TRBJ2-7; tentative D call: TRBD2 (5 bases). Trimming shortened V by 6 bases and J by 10 bases, and 16 bases separated the two germline ends. This CDR3 comprises 12 residues. Germline lookup yields CDR1 MDHEN and CDR2 SYDVKM.

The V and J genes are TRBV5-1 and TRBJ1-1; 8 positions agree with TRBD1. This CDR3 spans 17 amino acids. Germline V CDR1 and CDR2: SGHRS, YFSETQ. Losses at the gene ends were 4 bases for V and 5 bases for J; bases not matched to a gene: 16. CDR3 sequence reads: CASSATPGQGGGTEAFF. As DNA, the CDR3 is TGCGCCAGCAGCGCTACCCCCGGACAGGGAGGGGGAACTGAAGCTTTCTTT.

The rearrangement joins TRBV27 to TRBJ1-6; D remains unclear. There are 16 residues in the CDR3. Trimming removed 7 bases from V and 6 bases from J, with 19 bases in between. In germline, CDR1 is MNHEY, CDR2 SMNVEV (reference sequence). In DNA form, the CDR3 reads TGTGCCAGCACCCCTTATCCCCGCAGGCCTAATTCACCCCTCCACTTT. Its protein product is CASTPYPRRPNSPLHF.

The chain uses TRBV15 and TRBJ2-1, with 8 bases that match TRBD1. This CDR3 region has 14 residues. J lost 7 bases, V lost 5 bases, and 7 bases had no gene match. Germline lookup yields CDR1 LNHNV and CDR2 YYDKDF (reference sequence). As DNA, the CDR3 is TGTGCCACCAGCTACGGACAGGGTGGGAATGAGCAGTTCTTC. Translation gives CATSYGQGGNEQFF.

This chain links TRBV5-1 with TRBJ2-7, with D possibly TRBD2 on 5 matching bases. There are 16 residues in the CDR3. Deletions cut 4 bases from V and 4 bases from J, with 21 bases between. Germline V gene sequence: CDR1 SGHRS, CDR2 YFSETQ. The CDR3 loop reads CASSASPRGVAYEQYF. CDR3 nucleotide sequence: TGCGCCAGCAGCGCCTCCCCCCGGGGAGTAGCGTACGAGCAGTACTTC.

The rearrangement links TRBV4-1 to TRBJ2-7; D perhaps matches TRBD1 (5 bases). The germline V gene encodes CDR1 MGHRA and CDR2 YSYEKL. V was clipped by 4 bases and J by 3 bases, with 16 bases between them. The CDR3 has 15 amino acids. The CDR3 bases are TGCGCCAGCAGCCTAGCACAGGAATCCATCTACGAGCAGTACTTC. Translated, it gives CASSLAQESIYEQYF.